This TCR beta chain is drawn from a study of cytomegalovirus exposure and HLA in healthy donors. Study-wide points: In a later analysis, HLA-C alleles had the fewest associated TCRs, DRB1 alleles the most.

As to this clone: The antigen is not known.

PCR primers comprised 60 Vbeta and 13 Jbeta primers. In the study's own analysis: In a later analysis, of around 80 million unique beta chains, some 10 million appeared in at least two donors. The assay was immunoSEQ multiplex PCR, and TCRdb's table has in-frame clones only and misses some. The D gene and trimming were derived from the DNA, and the V and J assignments and clone size from that table. The repertoire has 75,000 to 100,000 clones, roughly four fifths of them found once; the top ten carry over 5%. V trimming: 5 bases; J trimming: 4 bases; junction bases outside the gene matches: 3. Germline CDR1 is SGHNT and CDR2 is YENEEA. The CDR3 has 13 amino acids. As for the donors, each was a healthy bone marrow donor.

This sequence originates from a man aged 35 to 55 in good health and CMV-seropositive. The chain carries TRBV11-3 and TRBJ2-3; TRBD2 agrees at 7 bases. The sequenced sample consisted of PBMCs. The CDR3 is CASSKGGPDTQYF. The CDR3 DNA reads as TGTGCCAGCAGCAAGGGAGGGCCAGATACGCAGTATTTT.